Listed below are T cell receptor beta chains from one sample, sequenced in a study of blood T cell repertoires in COVID-19. This table comes from immunoSEQ multiplex PCR, and its TCRdb copy is limited to in-frame clones, with some not included. The sample has 85,000 to 100,000 clones, 70% to 90% seen once. The sample consisted of peripheral blood. The receptors derive from a man aged 55 to 70 with acute or convalescent COVID-19. The CDR3 runs from the conserved cysteine through the conserved F or W. The order of the fields is D gene, J gene, clone size, V gene, CDR3 DNA, CDR3 protein. The D gene is left open where the match is weak. Not all rows give a size; the values are once, few, many and, for expanded clones, a class.

NA,TRBJ1-5,NA,TRBV6-1,TGTGCCAGCAGTGACAGCCGGGAACAGCCCCAGCATTTT,CASSDSREQPQHF
TRBD1,TRBJ2-5,NA,TRBV5-1,TGCGCCAGCAGCCCGGGACAGGGATTGGAGACCCAGTACTTC,CASSPGQGLETQYF
NA,TRBJ2-5,NA,TRBV2,TGTGCCAGCTCCGTAGAGACCCAGTACTTC,CASSVETQYF
TRBD1,TRBJ2-3,once,TRBV11-2,TGTGCCAGCAGCCCGAGGACAGGGGGAATGGATACGCAGTATTTT,CASSPRTGGMDTQYF
NA,TRBJ1-1,once,TRBV5-1,TGCGCCAGCAGCTTGGACTCCGCCACTGAAGCTTTCTTT,CASSLDSATEAFF
TRBD1,TRBJ1-2,NA,TRBV3-1/TRBV3-2,TGTGCCAGCAGCAACACCCTGACAGGGGTGCAGGGCTACACCTTC,CASSNTLTGVQGYTF
TRBD1,TRBJ1-6,NA,TRBV29-1,TGCAGCGTAAAACAGGGGGTAGGTTCACCCCTCCACTTT,CSVKQGVGSPLHF
NA,TRBJ2-7,NA,TRBV5-1,TGCGCCAGCAGCTTGGCTGCGTCCGCCGAGCAGTACTTC,CASSLAASAEQYF
NA,TRBJ2-7,NA,TRBV3-1/TRBV3-2,TGTGCCAGCAGCCAAGCTAGGCATACCTACGAGCAGTACTTC,CASSQARHTYEQYF
TRBD2,TRBJ2-3,NA,TRBV5-1,TGCGCCAGCAGCGGAGGACTAGCGGCCTACACAGATACGCAGTATTTT,CASSGGLAAYTDTQYF
NA,TRBJ1-2,NA,TRBV30,TGTGCCTGGAGTCTAGGATACGACTATGGCTACACCTTC,CAWSLGYDYGYTF
NA,TRBJ2-2,NA,TRBV27,TGTGCCAGCAGTTTAGCGGGTGGAACCGGGGAGCTGTTTTTT,CASSLAGGTGELFF
NA,TRBJ1-1,once,TRBV5-6,TGTGCCAGCAGCTGGGGGGGAAATACTGAAGCTTTCTTT,CASSWGGNTEAFF
TRBD1,TRBJ1-5,NA,TRBV7-2,TGTGCCAGCAGCCCTGGACAGGGACCGACTCAGCCCCAGCATTTT,CASSPGQGPTQPQHF
TRBD1,TRBJ2-1,NA,TRBV3-1/TRBV3-2,TGTGCCAGCAGCCCGACCGCGGGACAGGGGGCGTACGAGCAGTTCTTC,CASSPTAGQGAYEQFF
NA,TRBJ1-4,NA,TRBV7-9,TGTGCCAGCAGCTTACTTCAGGGTGTTGGAAAACTGTTTTTT,CASSLLQGVGKLFF
NA,TRBJ2-1,NA,TRBV3-1/TRBV3-2,TGTGCCAGCAGCCAAGGACGCGGCCGAGGGGGTAATCAGTTCTTC,CASSQGRGRGGNQFF
NA,TRBJ1-3,few,TRBV7-8,TGTGCCAGCAGCTTAAGCGGGGGAAGCGCTGGAAACACCATATATTTT,CASSLSGGSAGNTIYF
NA,TRBJ1-5,NA,TRBV5-1,TGCGCCAGCAGCTTGGCCGGCAATCAGCCCCAGCATTTT,CASSLAGNQPQHF
TRBD1,TRBJ1-3,NA,TRBV18,TGTGCCAGTTCTCCCCCCACCGGGCAGGGGGTAACTGGAAACACCATATATTTT,CASSPPTGQGVTGNTIYF
TRBD1,TRBJ2-7,NA,TRBV5-4,TGTGCCAGCAGCATAGGGACAGCCCCCTACGAGCAGTACTTC,CASSIGTAPYEQYF
NA,TRBJ1-2,NA,TRBV3-1/TRBV3-2,TGTGCCAGCAGCCAAGAGCCTCAGGGACTTAAGCTTCCTGGCTACACCTTC,CASSQEPQGLKLPGYTF
NA,TRBJ1-3,NA,TRBV2,TGTGCCAGCATGGCCAGTATGGCTTCTGGAAACACCATATATTTT,CASMASMASGNTIYF
NA,TRBJ2-7,few,TRBV3-1/TRBV3-2,TGTGCCAGCAGCCATCTAGGCTACGAGCAGTACTTC,CASSHLGYEQYF
TRBD1,TRBJ2-3,NA,TRBV5-1,TGCGCCAGCAGCACCAGGACAGGGGCCTACACAGATACGCAGTATTTT,CASSTRTGAYTDTQYF
NA,TRBJ1-5,NA,TRBV27,TGTGCCAGCAGTGGTAACAGCTTCAATCAGCCCCAGCATTTT,CASSGNSFNQPQHF
TRBD2,TRBJ2-1,NA,TRBV3-1/TRBV3-2,TGTGCCAGCAGTAGCGGGACCTACAATGAGCAGTTCTTC,CASSSGTYNEQFF
TRBD1,TRBJ2-3,few,TRBV11-2,TGTGCCAGCAGGCCCACAGGGGCCGGCCCGGATACGCAGTATTTT,CASRPTGAGPDTQYF
TRBD1,TRBJ1-2,NA,TRBV27,TGTGCCAGCAGTTTAACGGGACAGGTGTCTTTCTGGGACTATGGCTACACCTTC,CASSLTGQVSFWDYGYTF
TRBD1,TRBJ1-1,NA,TRBV5-6,TGTGCCAGCAGCTTCGGTCAGGGGGTGAACACTGAAGCTTTCTTT,CASSFGQGVNTEAFF
NA,TRBJ2-5,NA,TRBV2,TGTGCCAGCAGTGAAGCCCTGCGGTTCCAAGAGACCCAGTACTTC,CASSEALRFQETQYF
NA,TRBJ2-1,NA,TRBV7-2,TGTGCCAGCAGCTTAGACAGCTCCTACAATGAGCAGTTCTTC,CASSLDSSYNEQFF
TRBD2,TRBJ2-5,NA,TRBV30,TGTGCCTGGAGGGAGCGGGGACGGGGGACCCAGTACTTC,CAWRERGRGTQYF
NA,TRBJ2-7,NA,TRBV19,TGTGCCAGTAGTATTCAAGCGGGCTTTACCTACGAGCAGTACTTC,CASSIQAGFTYEQYF
TRBD2,TRBJ2-5,NA,TRBV19,TGTGCCAGTAGTTCGTCAGCGGGAGGCCAAGAGACCCAGTACTTC,CASSSSAGGQETQYF
TRBD2,TRBJ2-1,NA,TRBV19,TGTGCCAGTACCCTGTCGAGCGGGAGATACAATGAGCAGTTCTTC,CASTLSSGRYNEQFF
TRBD1,TRBJ1-2,NA,TRBV5-1,TGCGCCAGCAGCTTGGGGACAGGGGGAGAGATCGCCTTC,CASSLGTGGEIAF